The sequence of this T cell receptor beta chain was determined in a study of chemoradiotherapy in HPV16-positive cancers. About the study: Candidate HPV-specific clones and shared TCR motifs came from a couple of HPV16-positive patients.

A few counts support this clone. Only in-frame clones appear in the TCRdb table, and some are missing; sequencing was by immunoSEQ multiplex PCR. The table shows about 9,200 clones, with approximately 81% occurring only once. V was clipped by 2 bases and J by 8 bases, with 7 bases between them. Per the germline V gene, CDR1 is DFQATT and CDR2 is SNEGSKA (reference sequence). The CDR3 sequence is 11 residues long. Here the sequenced sample was tumor tissue, taken from a patient who underwent chemoradiotherapy. The origin of this receptor is a human donor with HPV-associated anogenital cancer. This chain joins TRBV20-1 and TRBJ2-1; D remains ambiguous. DNA for the CDR3: TGCAGTGCTAGACTATCGTATGAGCAGTTCTTC. Protein: CSARLSYEQFF.